The 29 T cell receptor beta chains reported below all come from one sample, sequenced in a study of radiotherapy plus CTLA-4 blockade in lung cancer. TCRdb's table, derived via immunoSEQ multiplex PCR, lists solely in-frame clones and lacks some. Here the sample spans some 73,000 clones, around 80% being singletons. Sequenced material: peripheral blood, taken from a patient treated with radiotherapy plus ipilimumab. The receptors stem from a human donor with non-small cell lung cancer who had stable disease on radiotherapy plus ipilimumab.

This rearrangement joins TRBV2 to TRBJ1-5; TRBD1 is a possible D gene (6 bases). Germline assignment: CDR1 SNHLY and CDR2 FYNNEI. V was pared by 7 bases and J by 0 bases, with 16 bases between. The CDR3 covers 16 residues. CDR3 residues: CASTSGASFSNQPQHF. DNA for the CDR3: TGTGCCAGCACCTCAGGGGCGAGCTTTAGCAATCAGCCCCAGCATTTT.

This clone has only a few counts. The chain joins TRBV6-1 to TRBJ1-1; D possibly corresponds to TRBD1 (5 bases). V shed 4 bases and J shed 1 base, with 10 bases lying between them. The length of the CDR3 is 14 residues. CDR1 MNHNS and CDR2 SASEGT come from the germline V gene. This chain's CDR3 is CASSGGAPNTEAFF. The CDR3 bases are TGTGCCAGCAGTGGCGGGGCTCCGAACACTGAAGCTTTCTTT.

The chain carries TRBV7-8 and TRBJ2-7; either TRBD1 or TRBD2 may supply D (5 bases each). Per the germline V gene, CDR1 is SGHVS and CDR2 is FQNEAQ. Deletions cut 4 bases from V and 3 bases from J, with 13 bases between. CDR3 length: 14 amino acids. CDR3 DNA sequence: TGTGCCAGCAGCTCCGGGACGCTAAACTACGAGCAGTACTTC. It codes for CASSSGTLNYEQYF.

V usage is TRBV2 and J usage is TRBJ2-6, with D possibly matching TRBD1 (6 bases). Germline loops: CDR1 SNHLY, CDR2 FYNNEI. V lost 5 bases to trimming and J lost 3 bases, with 17 bases between them. The CDR3 consists of 17 residues. The DNA of the CDR3 is TGTGCCAGCAGTAAACAGGGTACCCTAATTGGGGCCAACGTCCTGACTTTC. Residues: CASSKQGTLIGANVLTF.

The CDR3 sequence is CAISEEGSGANVLTF. CDR3 DNA sequence: TGTGCCATCAGTGAGGAAGGATCTGGGGCCAACGTCCTGACTTTC. V is TRBV10-3 and J is TRBJ2-6; D gene unclear. This CDR3 has 15 residues. V lost 2 bases, J lost 1 base, and 6 bases lay in between. Per the germline V gene, CDR1 is ENHRY and CDR2 is SYGVKD.

A single count supports this clone. The DNA of the CDR3 is TGTGCCAGCAGCTTGAGGGGCAGGGCGGCCAAAAACATTCAGTACTTC. Its translation is CASSLRGRAAKNIQYF. The genes are TRBV5-8 and TRBJ2-4; a possible D gene is TRBD1 (5 bases). The CDR3 sequence is 16 residues long. The V and J ends lost 1 base and 1 base respectively, with 12 bases between them. CDR1 is SGHTS, CDR2 YDEGEE, per germline.

The V gene is TRBV5-6, the J gene TRBJ1-4; D unresolved. The CDR3 covers 14 residues. V was shortened by 6 bases and J by 4 bases, with 13 bases between the two germline ends. Germline V gene lookup returns CDR1 SGHDT and CDR2 YYEEEE. In nucleotides, the CDR3 is TGTGCCAGCAACCCCGGGCCACGTAATGAAAAACTGTTTTTT. This codes for CASNPGPRNEKLFF.

This clone was counted a few times. The rearrangement joins TRBV7-2 to TRBJ2-1; tentative D call: TRBD1 (6 bases). The germline CDR1 and CDR2 sequences are SGHTA and FQGNSA. With 4 bases removed from V and 9 bases from J, the gap between germline ends came to 13 bases. The length of the CDR3 is 13 residues. The CDR3 here is CASSSYRVPEQFF. The CDR3 coding sequence is TGTGCCAGCAGCTCCTACAGGGTCCCTGAGCAGTTCTTC.

In nucleotides, the CDR3 is TGTGCCACCCGGGACTTCATCTCCTACGAGCAGTACTTC. As protein: CATRDFISYEQYF. The chain employs TRBV6-1 and TRBJ2-7, with a possible D match to TRBD2 (6 bases). V dropped 10 bases and J dropped 0 bases, with 13 bases sitting between them. In germline, CDR1 is MNHNS, CDR2 SASEGT. The CDR3 has 13 amino acids.

By share, this clone ranks as medium-sized. J is TRBJ1-4 and V is TRBV30; perhaps TRBD1 as D (6 bases). Germline CDR1 reads GTSNPN; CDR2 reads SVGIG (reference sequence). Trimming took 7 bases from V and 8 from J, leaving 14 bases between them. The CDR3 is 12 amino acids. CDR3 nucleotide sequence: TGTGCCTTACAGGGCGGTCAAGAAAAACTGTTTTTT. This sequence encodes CALQGGQEKLFF.

The chain carries TRBV30 and TRBJ1-6, with TRBD1 as a possible D gene (5 bases). This CDR3 contains 14 residues. The germline V gene encodes CDR1 GTSNPN and CDR2 SVGIG (reference sequence). The ends were cut back, 0 bases at V and 9 bases at J, with 12 bases in the middle. CDR3 sequence (DNA): TGTGCCTGGAGTGTATCGGCAGGGAGTTCACCCCTCCACTTT. It translates to CAWSVSAGSSPLHF.

The CDR3 DNA is TGTGCCAGCAGTTACTCGGTCGGGATAGGATCTACGCAGTATTTT. This codes for CASSYSVGIGSTQYF. The chain uses TRBV6-5 and TRBJ2-3; a possible D gene is TRBD2 (5 bases). This CDR3 contains 15 residues. Looked up from germline, CDR1 is MNHEY and CDR2 is SVGAGI. The V and J ends lost 0 bases and 8 bases respectively, with 15 bases between them.

V gene TRBV2 combines with J gene TRBJ1-2, with 10 positions matching TRBD1. V lost 7 bases to trimming and J lost 6 bases; unmatched junction nucleotides: 11. The CDR3 extends over 15 amino acids. Germline assignment: CDR1 SNHLY and CDR2 FYNNEI. The CDR3 is CASTYNTGTGDGYTF. The CDR3 nucleotides are TGTGCCAGCACCTATAATACCGGGACAGGGGATGGCTACACCTTC.

The chain couples TRBV4-1 to TRBJ2-5; 8 bases map to TRBD2. The germline V gene encodes CDR1 MGHRA and CDR2 YSYEKL. The CDR3 loop spans 17 amino acids. V trimming: 0 bases; J trimming: 4 bases; junction bases outside the gene matches: 10. CDR3 loop: CASSQESTSAHGETQYF. The CDR3 DNA follows: TGCGCCAGCAGCCAAGAGTCGACTAGCGCCCACGGAGAGACCCAGTACTTC.

This chain links TRBV28 with TRBJ1-2; D is possibly TRBD1 (6 bases). Germline V gene lookup returns CDR1 MDHEN and CDR2 SYDVKM. V was shortened by 7 bases and J by 8 bases, with 17 bases between the two germline ends. CDR3 length equals 13 residues. The CDR3 DNA reads as TGTGCCAGCACCCTCACAGGGCGGCGCGGCTACACCTTC. It translates to CASTLTGRRGYTF.

This chain uses TRBV20-1 with TRBJ2-5; D gene uncertain. CDR1 DFQATT and CDR2 SNEGSKA come from the germline V gene (reference sequence). The CDR3 length is 11 residues. Trimming removed 2 bases at V and 6 bases at J, with 7 bases between. The CDR3 loop reads CSARLPQTQYF. CDR3 bases: TGCAGTGCTAGACTGCCCCAGACCCAGTACTTC.

This clone was observed many times. The chain joins TRBV6-1 to TRBJ1-5; 8 bases map to TRBD1. Germline V gives CDR1 MNHNS, CDR2 SASEGT. The V and J ends lost 2 bases and 5 bases, in that order; junction bases with no gene match: 5. The CDR3 extends over 15 amino acids. CDR3 nucleotides: TGTGCCAGCAGTGAACCGACAGGGGTCGATCAGCCCCAGCATTTT. As protein: CASSEPTGVDQPQHF.

The V call is TRBV29-1, the J call TRBJ1-1; TRBD1 is a possible D gene (6 bases). The CDR3 totals 15 residues. The germline V gene encodes CDR1 SQVTM and CDR2 ANQGSEA. The germline V and J ends were trimmed by 4 bases and 4 bases, with 19 bases remaining between them. CDR3 residues: CSVGPGQSRATEAFF. The CDR3 DNA reads as TGCAGCGTTGGCCCTGGACAGTCAAGGGCCACTGAAGCTTTCTTT.

This chain connects TRBV6-5 to TRBJ2-7; D remains unclear. Germline V gives CDR1 MNHEY, CDR2 SVGAGI. Trimming cost V 0 bases and J 2 bases, with 11 bases left between them. This CDR3 comprises 15 residues. CDR3 loop: CASSYSSVSTYEQYF. The CDR3, as DNA: TGTGCCAGCAGTTACTCGTCTGTCAGCACCTACGAGCAGTACTTC.

CDR3 in amino acids: CASSKGSGGRGEQYF. CDR3 in DNA: TGTGCCAGCAGCAAGGGAAGCGGGGGCCGAGGGGAGCAGTACTTC. This chain connects TRBV11-1 to TRBJ2-7; 8 bases match TRBD2. V gave up 5 bases and J gave up 7 bases; unmatched junction bases: 13. The CDR3 runs to 15 residues. The germline V gene has CDR1 SGHAT and CDR2 FQDESV (reference sequence).

The gene calls are TRBV18 and TRBJ2-7; 9 bases are a match to TRBD1. This CDR3 is 14 amino acids long. Germline CDR1 KGHSH, CDR2 LQKENI. V shed 3 bases and J 4 bases; nucleotides not matched to a gene: 4. CDR3 coding DNA: TGTGCCAGCTCACCGCCGGGACAGGGATACGAGCAGTACTTC. This gives the protein CASSPPGQGYEQYF.

The chain recombines TRBV5-4 with TRBJ1-1, with D maybe TRBD1 (5 bases). The CDR3 runs 14 residues. V dropped 5 bases and J dropped 1 base, with 12 bases sitting between them. CDR1 SGHNT and CDR2 YYREEE come from the germline V gene (reference sequence). The CDR3 loop is CASSQGISNTEAFF. The CDR3 bases are TGTGCCAGCAGTCAGGGAATTTCGAACACTGAAGCTTTCTTT.

This chain connects TRBV11-2 to TRBJ1-2; D is undetermined. Germline-derived CDR1 and CDR2 are SGHAT and FQNNGV. The CDR3 consists of 12 residues. V lost 1 base and J 4 bases, leaving 4 bases between the germline ends. CDR3 DNA sequence: TGTGCCAGCAGCTTAGCCGGCTATGGCTACACCTTC. Protein product: CASSLAGYGYTF.

The rearrangement links TRBV7-9 to TRBJ1-2; TRBD1 might be the D (5 bases). Trimming shortened V by 1 base and J by 3 bases, and 12 bases separated the two germline ends. The CDR3 is made up of 15 amino acids. The germline V gene encodes CDR1 SEHNR and CDR2 FQNEAQ (reference sequence). As DNA, the CDR3 is TGTGCCAGCAGCTTAGGGGGCAGGAGATACTATGGCTACACCTTC. Translated: CASSLGGRRYYGYTF.

This chain joins TRBV1 and TRBJ2-7. TRBV1 is shown as a pseudogene. CDR3 length: 12 residues. The CDR3 here is CTSSQGTYEQYF. DNA of the CDR3: TGCACCAGCAGCCAGGGTACCTACGAGCAGTACTTC.

The chain carries TRBV13 and TRBJ2-3; 11 nucleotides match TRBD2. CDR1 is PRHDT, CDR2 FYEKMQ, per germline (reference sequence). Trimming took 0 bases from V and 3 from J; bases not matched to a gene: 5. The CDR3 extends over 17 amino acids. For the CDR3, the DNA is TGTGCCAGCAGCTTAGGACTAGCGGGGGCCGTTACAGATACGCAGTATTTT. Translated, it gives CASSLGLAGAVTDTQYF. The variable domain in full, completed from reference TRBV13 and TRBJ2-3, reads AAGVIQSPRHLIKEKRETATLKCYPIPRHDTVYWYQQGPGQDPQFLISFYEKMQSDKGSIPDRFSAQQFSDYHSELNMSSLELGDSALYFCASSLGLAGAVTDTQYFGPGTRLTVL.

This rearrangement joins TRBV5-1 to TRBJ1-5; 11 positions agree with TRBD1. Germline CDR1 reads SGHRS; CDR2 reads YFSETQ. V lost 0 bases to trimming and J lost 4 bases; unmatched junction nucleotides: 3. This CDR3 is 16 amino acids long. The CDR3, as DNA: TGCGCCAGCAGCTTGGCTGGGACAGGGGGGAATCAGCCCCAGCATTTT. This translates into CASSLAGTGGNQPQHF.

The chain uses TRBV9 and TRBJ1-2, with a possible D match to TRBD1 (5 bases). The CDR3 extends over 13 amino acids. CDR1 and CDR2 from the germline V gene are SGDLS and YYNGEE. The germline V and J ends were trimmed by 4 bases and 3 bases, with 10 bases remaining between them. The CDR3 reads CASSFDSDYGYTF. The CDR3 nucleotides read TGTGCCAGCAGCTTCGACAGCGACTATGGCTACACCTTC.

In this sample, this clone turned up a few times. This rearrangement joins TRBV28 to TRBJ1-3; D possibly corresponds to TRBD1 (6 bases). CDR1 MDHEN and CDR2 SYDVKM come from the germline V gene. V lost 6 bases, J lost 7 bases, and 16 bases lay in between. The CDR3 sequence is 14 residues long. The DNA of the CDR3 is TGTGCCAGCAGCGTCGCAGGGGTGGGGAACACCATATATTTT. Protein sequence: CASSVAGVGNTIYF.